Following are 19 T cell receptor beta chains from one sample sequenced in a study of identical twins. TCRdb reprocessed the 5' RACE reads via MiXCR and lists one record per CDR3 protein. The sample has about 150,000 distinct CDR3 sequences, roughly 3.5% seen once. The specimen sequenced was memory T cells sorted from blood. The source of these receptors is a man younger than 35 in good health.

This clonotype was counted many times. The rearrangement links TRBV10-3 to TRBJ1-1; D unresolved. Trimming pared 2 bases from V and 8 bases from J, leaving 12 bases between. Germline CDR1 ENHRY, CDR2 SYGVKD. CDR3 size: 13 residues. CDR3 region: CAISEPGRTEAFF. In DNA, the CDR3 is TGTGCCATCAGTGAGCCAGGACGGACCGAAGCTTTCTTT.

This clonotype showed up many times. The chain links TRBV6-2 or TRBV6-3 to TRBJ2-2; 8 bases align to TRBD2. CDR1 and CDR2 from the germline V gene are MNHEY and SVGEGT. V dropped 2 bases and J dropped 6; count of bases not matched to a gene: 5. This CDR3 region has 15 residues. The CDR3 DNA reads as TGTGCCAGCAGTTACATGGCTAGCGGGTCCGGGGAGCTGTTTTTT. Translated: CASSYMASGSGELFF.

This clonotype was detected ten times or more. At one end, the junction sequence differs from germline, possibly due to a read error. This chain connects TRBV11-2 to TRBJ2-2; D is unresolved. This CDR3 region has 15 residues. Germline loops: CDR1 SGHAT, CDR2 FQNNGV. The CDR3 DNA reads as TGTGCCAGCCGCTTCAGTCCCTCCTACACCGGGGAGCTGTTTTTT. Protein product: CASRFSPSYTGELFF.

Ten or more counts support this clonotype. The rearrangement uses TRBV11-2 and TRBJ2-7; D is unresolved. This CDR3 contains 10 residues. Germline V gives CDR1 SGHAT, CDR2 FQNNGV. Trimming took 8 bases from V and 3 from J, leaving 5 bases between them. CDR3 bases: TGTGCCAGCGGCCACTACGAGCAGTACGTC. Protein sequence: CASGHYEQYV.

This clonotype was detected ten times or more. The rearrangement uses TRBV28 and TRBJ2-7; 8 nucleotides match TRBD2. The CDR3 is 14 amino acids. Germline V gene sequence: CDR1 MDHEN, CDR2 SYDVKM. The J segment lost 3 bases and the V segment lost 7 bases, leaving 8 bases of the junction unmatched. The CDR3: CASTPGTSFYEQYF. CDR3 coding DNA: TGTGCCAGCACCCCCGGGACTAGTTTCTACGAGCAGTACTTC.

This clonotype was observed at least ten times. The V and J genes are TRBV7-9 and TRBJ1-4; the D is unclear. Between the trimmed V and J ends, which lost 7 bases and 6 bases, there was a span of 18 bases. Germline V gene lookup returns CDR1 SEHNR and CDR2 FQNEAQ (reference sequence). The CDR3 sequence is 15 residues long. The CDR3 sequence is CASTLGGRSHEKLFF. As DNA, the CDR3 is TGTGCCAGCACCCTAGGAGGGAGGTCACATGAAAAACTGTTTTTT.

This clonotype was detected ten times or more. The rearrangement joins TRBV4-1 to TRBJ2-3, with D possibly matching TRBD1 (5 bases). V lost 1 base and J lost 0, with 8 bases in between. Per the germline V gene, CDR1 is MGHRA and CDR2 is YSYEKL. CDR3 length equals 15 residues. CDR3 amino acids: CASSQVGASTDTQYF. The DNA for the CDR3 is TGCGCCAGCAGCCAAGTTGGGGCTAGCACAGATACGCAGTATTTT.

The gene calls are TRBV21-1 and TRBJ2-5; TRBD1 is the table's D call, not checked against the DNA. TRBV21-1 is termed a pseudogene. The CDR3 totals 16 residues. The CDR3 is CASSHRGQMSQETQYF. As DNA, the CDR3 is TGTGCCAGCAGCCACCGGGGACAGATGTCGCAAGAGACCCAGTACTTC.

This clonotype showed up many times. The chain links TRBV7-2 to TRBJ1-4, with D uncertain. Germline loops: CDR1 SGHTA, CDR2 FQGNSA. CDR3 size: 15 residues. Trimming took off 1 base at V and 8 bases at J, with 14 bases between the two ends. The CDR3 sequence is CASSLGGQEYEKLFF. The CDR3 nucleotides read TGTGCCAGCAGCTTAGGTGGTCAGGAGTACGAAAAACTGTTTTTT.

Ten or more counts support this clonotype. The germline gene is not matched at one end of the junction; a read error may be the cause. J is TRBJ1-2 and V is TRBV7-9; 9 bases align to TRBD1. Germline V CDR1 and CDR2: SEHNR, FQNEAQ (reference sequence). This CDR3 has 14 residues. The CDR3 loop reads CASSFLPGQGYGLF. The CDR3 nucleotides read TGTGCCAGCAGCTTTCTACCGGGACAGGGCTATGGATTATTC.

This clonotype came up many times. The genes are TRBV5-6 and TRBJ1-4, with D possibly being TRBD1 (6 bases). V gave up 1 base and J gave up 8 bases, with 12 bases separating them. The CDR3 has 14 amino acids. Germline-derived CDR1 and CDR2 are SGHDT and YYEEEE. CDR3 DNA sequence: TGTGCCAGCAGCTTGTTCGTACAGGGAGAAAAACTGTTTTTT. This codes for CASSLFVQGEKLFF.

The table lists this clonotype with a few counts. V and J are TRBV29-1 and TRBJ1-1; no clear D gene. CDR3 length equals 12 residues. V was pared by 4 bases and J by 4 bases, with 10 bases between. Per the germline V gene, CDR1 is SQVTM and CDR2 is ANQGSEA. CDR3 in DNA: TGCAGCGTTGTTGGGTCGGGCACTGAAGCTTTCTTT. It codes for CSVVGSGTEAFF.

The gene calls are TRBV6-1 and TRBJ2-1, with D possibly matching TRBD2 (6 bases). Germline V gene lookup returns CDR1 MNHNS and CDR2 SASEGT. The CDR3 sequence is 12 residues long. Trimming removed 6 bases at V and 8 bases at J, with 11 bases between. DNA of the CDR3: TGTGCCAGCAGCAGGGACTTCTATGAGCAGTTCTTC. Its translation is CASSRDFYEQFF.

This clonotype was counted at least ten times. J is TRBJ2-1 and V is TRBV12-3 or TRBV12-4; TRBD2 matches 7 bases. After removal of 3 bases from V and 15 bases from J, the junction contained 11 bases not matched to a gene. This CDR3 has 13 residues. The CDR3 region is CASSLRGSRIPFF. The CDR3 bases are TGTGCCAGCAGTTTGCGGGGGTCGAGGATCCCGTTCTTC.

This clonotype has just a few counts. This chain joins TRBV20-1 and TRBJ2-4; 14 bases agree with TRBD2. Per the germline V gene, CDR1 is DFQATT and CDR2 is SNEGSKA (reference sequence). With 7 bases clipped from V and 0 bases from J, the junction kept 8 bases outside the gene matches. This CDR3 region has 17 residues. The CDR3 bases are TGCAGTGGCACGGGACTAGCGGGAGAGATAGCCAAAAACATTCAGTACTTC. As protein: CSGTGLAGEIAKNIQYF.

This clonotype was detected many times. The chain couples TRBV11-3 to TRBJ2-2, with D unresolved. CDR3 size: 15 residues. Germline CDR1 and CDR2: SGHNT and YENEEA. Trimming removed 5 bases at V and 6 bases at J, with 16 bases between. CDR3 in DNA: TGTGCCAGCAGCCCCCAGACTCCGCCGTCCGGGGAGCTGTTTTTT. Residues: CASSPQTPPSGELFF.

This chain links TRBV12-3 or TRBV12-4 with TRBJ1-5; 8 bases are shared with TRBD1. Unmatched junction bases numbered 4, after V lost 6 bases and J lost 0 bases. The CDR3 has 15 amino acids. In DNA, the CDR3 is TGTGCCAGCAGGTTGACAGGGGTTAGCAATCAGCCCCAGCATTTT. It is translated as CASRLTGVSNQPQHF.

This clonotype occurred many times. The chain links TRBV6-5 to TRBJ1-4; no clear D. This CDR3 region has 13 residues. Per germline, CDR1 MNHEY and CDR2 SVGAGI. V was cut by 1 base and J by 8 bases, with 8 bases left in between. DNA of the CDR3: TGTGCCAGCAGTTACTTCATAGGGGAAAAACTGTTTTTT. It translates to CASSYFIGEKLFF.

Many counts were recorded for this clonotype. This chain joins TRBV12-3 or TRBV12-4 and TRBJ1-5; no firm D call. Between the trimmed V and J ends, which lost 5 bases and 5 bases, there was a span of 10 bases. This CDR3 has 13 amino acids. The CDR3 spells CASSAYVDQPQHF. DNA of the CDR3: TGTGCCAGCAGTGCTTATGTTGATCAGCCCCAGCATTTT.